This T cell receptor (beta chain) was profiled in a study of cytomegalovirus exposure and HLA in healthy donors. Deletions cut 4 bases from V and 5 bases from J, with 9 bases between. The CDR3 totals 12 residues. Looked up from germline, CDR1 is SEHNR and CDR2 is FQNEAQ (reference sequence). The study's findings and limits: Compared with the roughly 700-donor mean, an Asian-associated ancestry cluster reportedly had fewer N-insertions, according to a later analysis. Roughly even sequencing depth across donors was the assumption behind the presence/absence analyses.

This clone was detected a few times. Its antigen is unidentified. 13 Jbeta primers and 60 Vbeta primers were used for the PCR. Libraries were prepared by immunoSEQ multiplex PCR; TCRdb keeps only in-frame clonotypes and omits some of them. The top ten hold 1% to 1.5% of the sample, which has fewer than 200,000 clones, 8.5% to 10% seen once. The specimen was PBMCs. The gene calls are TRBV7-9 and TRBJ2-7; D is undetermined. This TCR was recovered from a woman aged 25 to 39 in good health and CMV-seropositive. The CDR3 DNA reads as TGTGCCAGCAGCTCCCGACGGGACGAGCAGTACTTC. Translating gives CASSSRRDEQYF. Complete variable domain (other parts from reference TRBV7-9 and TRBJ2-7): DTGVSQNPRHKITKRGQNVTFRCDPISEHNRLYWYRQTLGQGPEFLTYFQNEAQLEKSRLLSDRFSAERPKGSFSTLEIQRTEQGDSAMYLCASSSRRDEQYFGPGTRLTVT.